The 32 T cell receptor beta chains below come from one sample, sequenced in a study of cytomegalovirus exposure and HLA in healthy donors. The PCR ran on 60 Vbeta and 13 Jbeta primers. Profiling relied on immunoSEQ multiplex PCR, and the TCRdb table lists in-frame clones only, not all of them. Of roughly 200,000 clones listed, around 80% are singletons. Sequencing was done on a sample of PBMCs. All receptors come from a middle-aged woman in good health and CMV-seronegative.

CDR3 DNA sequence: TGCGCCAGCAGCCTTCTCGGACAGCGCAACTCTGGAAACACCATATATTTT. It yields the protein CASSLLGQRNSGNTIYF. The genes are TRBV5-1 and TRBJ1-3; weak D call: TRBD1 (6 bases). Deletions cut 4 bases from V and 0 bases from J, with 17 bases between. The CDR3 is 17 residues long. CDR1 SGHRS and CDR2 YFSETQ come from the germline V gene. Variable domain in full (rest from reference TRBV5-1 and TRBJ1-3): KAGVTQTPRYLIKTRGQQVTLSCSPISGHRSVSWYQQTPGQGLQFLFEYFSETQRNKGNFPGRFSGRQFSNSRSEMNVSTLELGDSALYLCASSLLGQRNSGNTIYFGEGSWLTVV.

Concerning this clone: Other DNA sequences of this sample code for an identical CDR3. The chain joins TRBV6-5 to TRBJ1-3, with 7 bases that match TRBD1. This CDR3 contains 15 residues. Looked up from germline, CDR1 is MNHEY and CDR2 is SVGAGI. Trimming took 0 bases from V and 3 from J; bases not matched to a gene: 2. The CDR3 sequence: CASSYSGGSGNTIYF. For the CDR3, the DNA is TGTGCCAGCAGTTACTCAGGGGGCAGTGGAAACACCATATATTTT.

The chain links TRBV21-1 to TRBJ2-3; TRBD1, as called in the table, went unchecked against the DNA. TRBV21-1 is shown as a pseudogene. The CDR3 is made up of 18 amino acids. Written as DNA, the CDR3 is TGTGCCAGCAGCAAAAGGGACCTACAGGGGGCGTTTAGGGATACGCAGTATTTT. The encoded protein is CASSKRDLQGAFRDTQYF.

Remarks on this clone: Sequence at one end of the junction differs from germline and may be a read error. The rearrangement uses TRBV7-7 and TRBJ2-3; D possibly corresponds to TRBD2 (5 bases). Germline V gene sequence: CDR1 SSHAT, CDR2 FNYEAQ (reference sequence). The CDR3 length is 15 residues. CDR3 amino acids: CASSLGLGSTDTQYF. Here the CDR3 DNA reads TGTGCTAGCAGCTTAGGGCTAGGGAGTACAGATACGCAGTATTTT.

The CDR3 protein is CASSLFSSNMNTEAFF. The CDR3, as DNA: TGTGCCAGCAGCTTATTTAGCTCCAACATGAACACTGAAGCTTTCTTT. The chain carries TRBV5-6 and TRBJ1-1; D is ambiguous. The CDR3 is 16 amino acids. Germline V gene sequence: CDR1 SGHDT, CDR2 YYEEEE. V lost 2 bases, J lost 0 bases, and 14 bases lay in between.

The sample holds one count of this clone. The CDR3 spells CASSLDGGNTEAFF. The CDR3 DNA follows: TGCGCCAGCAGCTTGGATGGAGGGAACACTGAAGCTTTCTTT. The gene calls are TRBV5-1 and TRBJ1-1; D unresolved. The CDR3 has 14 amino acids. Germline CDR1 is SGHRS and CDR2 is YFSETQ. V lost 0 bases to trimming and J lost 1 base, with 7 bases between them.

V usage is TRBV10-3 and J usage is TRBJ2-1, with D possibly TRBD2 on 7 matching bases. Germline loops: CDR1 ENHRY, CDR2 SYGVKD. This CDR3 has 17 amino acids. The V gene lost 6 bases and the J gene lost 6 bases, with 24 bases spanning the gap. The CDR3 DNA reads TGTGCCATCAGGTCGGGGGGAGAGGGGGGGCCCCCCAATGAGCAGTTCTTC. Its translation: CAIRSGGEGGPPNEQFF.

This clone was found once. The rearrangement joins TRBV5-1 to TRBJ1-1; TRBD1 matches 8 bases. V shed 4 bases, J shed 9 bases, and the junction held 8 bases outside the gene matches. CDR3 length: 13 amino acids. Germline V gives CDR1 SGHRS, CDR2 YFSETQ. The DNA of the CDR3 is TGCGCCAGCAGCCTTAATGGACAGGGACAAGCTTTCTTT. As protein: CASSLNGQGQAFF. The full variable domain, completed using reference TRBV5-1 and TRBJ1-1, is KAGVTQTPRYLIKTRGQQVTLSCSPISGHRSVSWYQQTPGQGLQFLFEYFSETQRNKGNFPGRFSGRQFSNSRSEMNVSTLELGDSALYLCASSLNGQGQAFFGQGTRLTVV.

The rearrangement links TRBV7-2 to TRBJ1-2; D gene unclear. The V gene lost 2 bases and the J gene lost 1 base, with 8 bases spanning the gap. This CDR3 has 14 amino acids. Germline CDR1 and CDR2: SGHTA and FQGNSA. This CDR3 is CASSLYGNNYGYTF. Here the CDR3 DNA reads TGTGCCAGCAGCTTATACGGGAATAACTATGGCTACACCTTC.

The rearrangement uses TRBV29-1 and TRBJ1-1; 9 nucleotides align to TRBD1. The CDR3 loop spans 14 amino acids. Germline trimming cut 3 bases from V and 9 bases from J; bases unmatched to any gene: 11. The germline V gene has CDR1 SQVTM and CDR2 ANQGSEA. The CDR3 sequence: CSVDQTGGTGQAFF. In DNA, the CDR3 is TGCAGCGTTGATCAGACAGGGGGAACAGGGCAAGCTTTCTTT.

This chain uses TRBV25-1 with TRBJ2-7; D not certain. Trimming cost V 4 bases and J 5 bases, with 12 bases left between them. The CDR3 is 13 amino acids. Looked up from germline, CDR1 is MGHDK and CDR2 is SYGVNS. CDR3 residues: CASSVRSFNEQYF. DNA for the CDR3: TGTGCCAGCAGTGTTCGTAGTTTCAACGAGCAGTACTTC.

The V gene is TRBV4-3, the J gene TRBJ2-1, with D unclear. The ends were cut back, 0 bases at V and 0 bases at J, with 12 bases in the middle. Germline V gives CDR1 LGHNA, CDR2 YSLEER. This CDR3 spans 17 amino acids. DNA of the CDR3: TGCGCCAGCAGCCAAGACAAGGCCCGGAGCTCCTACAATGAGCAGTTCTTC. Amino acid sequence: CASSQDKARSSYNEQFF.

This clone was seen more than once but under ten times. V and J are TRBV4-3 and TRBJ2-3; D is unresolved. Trimming cost V 1 base and J 6 bases, with 11 bases left between them. This CDR3 contains 14 residues. Germline V CDR1 and CDR2: LGHNA, YSLEER. CDR3 residues: CASSQGSEWDTQYF. The DNA for the CDR3 is TGCGCCAGCAGCCAAGGGAGTGAATGGGATACGCAGTATTTT.

This chain links TRBV9 with TRBJ1-2, with unresolved D. This CDR3 has 10 amino acids. The V and J ends lost 3 bases and 11 bases respectively, with 8 bases between them. In germline, CDR1 is SGDLS, CDR2 YYNGEE. CDR3 in amino acids: CASSGRGYTF. CDR3 in DNA: TGTGCCAGCAGCGGCCGAGGTTACACCTTC. Drawing the rest from reference TRBV9 and TRBJ1-2, the complete variable domain is DSGVTQTPKHLITATGQRVTLRCSPRSGDLSVYWYQQSLDQGLQFLIQYYNGEERAKGNILERFSAQQFPDLHSELNLSSLELGDSALYFCASSGRGYTFGSGTRLTVV.

V usage is TRBV2 and J usage is TRBJ2-7; no definite D call. Trimming shortened V by 4 bases and J by 0 bases, and 7 bases separated the two germline ends. CDR1 is SNHLY, CDR2 FYNNEI, per germline. The CDR3 is 13 residues long. The chain's CDR3 is CASSVVFSYEQYF. The DNA of the CDR3 is TGTGCCAGCAGTGTAGTCTTCTCCTACGAGCAGTACTTC.

The chain has TRBV7-2 and TRBJ2-5, with D uncertain. V gave up 7 bases and J gave up 7 bases, with 13 bases separating them. The CDR3 has 12 amino acids. CDR1 and CDR2 from the germline V gene are SGHTA and FQGNSA. The CDR3 loop is CASTLNRGTQYF. The DNA for the CDR3 is TGTGCCAGCACCCTAAATCGCGGGACCCAGTACTTC.

The chain combines TRBV2 with TRBJ1-1, with 9 bases matching TRBD1. This CDR3 is built from 15 residues. After removal of 0 bases from V and 6 bases from J, the junction contained 5 bases not matched to a gene. Germline V CDR1 and CDR2: SNHLY, FYNNEI. CDR3 bases: TGTGCCAGCAGTGAAGCACCGGGACAGGGCTCTGAAGCTTTCTTT. Protein sequence: CASSEAPGQGSEAFF.

The chain couples TRBV7-2 to TRBJ2-7; a weak D match, TRBD2 (5 bases). Trimming shortened V by 5 bases and J by 0 bases, and 11 bases separated the two germline ends. Germline CDR1 reads SGHTA; CDR2 reads FQGNSA. CDR3 length: 14 amino acids. The CDR3 reads CASSGRMPSYEQYF. CDR3 in DNA: TGTGCCAGCAGCGGGAGAATGCCCTCCTACGAGCAGTACTTC.

The V call is TRBV4-1, the J call TRBJ1-4; TRBD1 matches at 11 bases. With 4 bases clipped from V and 7 bases from J, the junction kept 14 bases outside the gene matches. Germline V lookup: CDR1 MGHRA, CDR2 YSYEKL. CDR3 size: 18 residues. The CDR3 nucleotides read TGCGCCAGCAGCCGGTTACTGGGGGTGGGGACAGGGGGTGAAAAACTGTTTTTT. Translation: CASSRLLGVGTGGEKLFF.

The rearrangement joins TRBV2 to TRBJ1-1; weak D call: TRBD1 (6 bases). Between the trimmed V and J ends, which lost 0 bases and 4 bases, there was a span of 12 bases. This CDR3 spans 15 amino acids. Germline V lookup: CDR1 SNHLY, CDR2 FYNNEI. The CDR3 nucleotides read TGTGCCAGCAGTGAAGCGCGGGGGGGCGGCACTGAAGCTTTCTTT. Protein: CASSEARGGGTEAFF.

The rearrangement joins TRBV5-6 to TRBJ2-2; 7 nucleotides align to TRBD1. The germline gives CDR1 SGHDT, CDR2 YYEEEE. The CDR3 sequence is 16 residues long. Losses at the gene ends were 3 bases for V and 0 bases for J; bases not matched to a gene: 5. The CDR3 sequence is CASSSVGQPNTGELFF. The DNA of the CDR3 is TGTGCCAGCAGCTCAGTGGGACAGCCGAACACCGGGGAGCTGTTTTTT.

The chain couples TRBV28 to TRBJ2-4; 8 bases match TRBD1. This CDR3 spans 18 amino acids. Unmatched junction bases numbered 8, after V lost 1 base and J lost 0 bases. Germline CDR1 MDHEN, CDR2 SYDVKM. CDR3 in amino acids: CASSLLSGGRLAKNIQYF. In nucleotides, the CDR3 is TGTGCCAGCAGTTTATTGTCAGGGGGCCGCCTAGCCAAAAACATTCAGTACTTC.

The V and J genes are TRBV7-9 and TRBJ2-1, with TRBD2 matching 8 bases. The CDR3 covers 15 residues. Trimming took 2 bases from V and 7 from J; bases not matched to a gene: 7. Germline V gives CDR1 SEHNR, CDR2 FQNEAQ (reference sequence). CDR3 nucleotides: TGTGCCAGCAGCTTAAGCGGGTTAGCGGGGAATGAGCAGTTCTTC. Translation: CASSLSGLAGNEQFF.

The table lists this clone with a count of one. The rearrangement joins TRBV15 to TRBJ1-2, with 10 positions matching TRBD1. There are 15 residues in the CDR3. Germline V gene sequence: CDR1 LNHNV, CDR2 YYDKDF (reference sequence). Trimming removed 5 bases from V and 3 bases from J; junction bases left unmatched: 6. The DNA of the CDR3 is TGTGCCACCAGCCGCGCCGGGACAGGGGACTATGGCTACACCTTC. This codes for CATSRAGTGDYGYTF.

The chain uses TRBV10-3 and TRBJ2-7; 9 bases fit TRBD1. The J segment lost 5 bases and the V segment lost 3 bases, leaving 14 bases of the junction unmatched. CDR1 and CDR2 from the germline V gene are ENHRY and SYGVKD. This CDR3 comprises 17 residues. As DNA, the CDR3 is TGTGCCATCAGTGACTCCTCCATGTGGACAGGGGCCAACGAGCAGTACTTC. The encoded protein is CAISDSSMWTGANEQYF.

There are a few counts of this clone. The genes are TRBV19 and TRBJ1-3, with 7 positions matching TRBD1. V trimming: 6 bases; J trimming: 4 bases; junction bases outside the gene matches: 9. Germline lookup yields CDR1 LNHDA and CDR2 SQIVND (reference sequence). CDR3 length: 15 amino acids. The CDR3 reads CASSLAPDRGNTIYF. The CDR3, as DNA: TGTGCCAGTAGCCTAGCCCCGGACAGGGGAAACACCATATATTTT.

This chain uses TRBV28 with TRBJ1-5, with D unclear. Germline-derived CDR1 and CDR2 are MDHEN and SYDVKM. V dropped 6 bases and J dropped 2 bases, with 8 bases sitting between them. The CDR3 runs to 13 residues. The CDR3 DNA reads TGTGCCAGCAGGAACAGAGGCAATCAGCCCCAGCATTTT. Protein sequence: CASRNRGNQPQHF.

This chain uses TRBV5-1 with TRBJ2-4; 8 nucleotides line up with TRBD1. This CDR3 has 18 residues. V was pared by 1 base and J by 1 base, with 10 bases of the junction left unmatched. Germline CDR1 and CDR2: SGHRS and YFSETQ. The CDR3, as DNA: TGCGCCAGCAGCTTGAGGACAGGGCCTTTTAACGCCAAAAACATTCAGTACTTC. It yields the protein CASSLRTGPFNAKNIQYF.

The chain has TRBV7-2 and TRBJ2-2; TRBD1 aligns across 7 bases. V lost 3 bases, J lost 7 bases, and 8 bases stayed unmatched. In germline, CDR1 is SGHTA, CDR2 FQGNSA. The CDR3 consists of 15 residues. CDR3 DNA: TGTGCCAGCAGCTTTTGGGACAGAGCCCGCGGGGAGCTGTTTTTT. Its protein product is CASSFWDRARGELFF. Full variable domain (outside the CDR3, taken from reference TRBV7-2 and TRBJ2-2): GAGVSQSPSNKVTEKGKDVELRCDPISGHTALYWYRQSLGQGLEFLIYFQGNSAPDKSGLPSDRFSAERTGGSVSTLTIQRTQQEDSAVYLCASSFWDRARGELFFGEGSRLTVL.

The genes are TRBV6-1 and TRBJ2-3, with 7 positions matching TRBD1. The CDR3 totals 14 residues. Trimming at V came to 7 bases and at J to 3 bases, leaving 7 bases not matched to a gene. Germline CDR1 is MNHNS and CDR2 is SASEGT. The CDR3 DNA reads TGTGCCAGCAACGTGGACAGGAGTACAGATACGCAGTATTTT. It translates to CASNVDRSTDTQYF.

This clone was detected only a few times. The rearrangement joins TRBV4-2 to TRBJ2-7; D gene uncertain. Germline CDR1 reads LGHNA; CDR2 reads YNFKEQ. The CDR3 has 11 amino acids. The V end was cut by 5 bases, the J end by 4 bases, with 6 bases between. Here the CDR3 reads CASSSGYEQYF. For the CDR3, the DNA is TGTGCCAGCAGCTCCGGGTACGAGCAGTACTTC.

V usage is TRBV6-5 and J usage is TRBJ2-7, with 10 bases identical to TRBD2. The CDR3 is 15 residues long. The V gene end was trimmed by 2 bases and the J gene end by 7 bases; junction bases not matched to a gene: 8. Germline values: CDR1 MNHEY, CDR2 SVGAGI. The CDR3 DNA is TGTGCCAGCAGTTACGGGGCTAGCGGGAGTGGAGAGCAGTACTTC. Its protein product is CASSYGASGSGEQYF.